This T cell receptor beta chain was recorded in a study of blood T cell repertoires in COVID-19 (TCRdb year 2020). In terms of the full investigation: Samples from collaborators originated in the United States, Italy and Spain and spanned both the acute and convalescent phases of COVID-19. The prospective study material was composed of cDNA or gDNA derived from T cells, B-cell-depleted T cells, or PBMCs. The samples were drawn from the first 160 participants of the ongoing ImmuneRACE study and from over 950 subjects provided by 6 global collaborators. Deeply sampled blood TCRbeta repertoires from subjects exposed to, actively infected with, or recovered from COVID-19 were included in the dataset. A freely available public database, intended as a resource for researchers studying the immune response to SARS-CoV-2, is where the repertoires were released. HLA class I and class II types, where available, came from metadata supplied by the sample provider rather than from assay-based typing. A de-identified subject ID, COVID-19 status, age in years and sex were almost always included in the sample metadata.

Participants in the prospective study were aged roughly 18 to 100 years, lived in 20 to 30 United States geographic areas, and enrolled through a virtual design. To assign participants to cohorts, the prospective study relied on clinical history that participants themselves reported in a screening survey and a study questionnaire. Each participant in the prospective study had whole blood, serum and a nasopharyngeal or oropharyngeal swab collected by mobile phlebotomists. Prospective study participants could optionally give additional blood draws and questionnaires over an approximately 2-month period. Prospective study blood samples were shipped either frozen or at room temperature before DNA extraction. The V end loses 0 bases and the J end loses 6 bases, and a stretch of 6 bases separates them. The germline V gene (reference sequence) specifies PRHDT as CDR1 and FYEKMQ as CDR2. From its cysteine to its phenylalanine, the CDR3 spans 14 amino acids. Only the CDR3 part of the read is kept: 42 bases, read in frame from the first base.

Results the study describes overall, beyond this receptor: How much clinical and demographic metadata was included differed by source and by participant, and the metadata was provided uncurated.

Comment on this clone: Its antigen is still unknown. Per-base qualities were not stored, and no clone one base away is much larger. Other DNA sequences from this sample encode an identical CDR3 as well.

The immunoSEQ Assay, a bias-controlled multiplex PCR, was used to amplify TCRbeta CDR3 regions from genomic DNA. Per the authors' processing: Within the assay, amplification of reference gene primers was used to estimate how many nucleated cells each sample contained. To quantify the absolute abundance of each unique TCRbeta CDR3 rearrangement, sequence reads were collapsed and filtered. For each sample, productive Simpson clonality was calculated as the square root of Simpson's diversity index across productive rearrangements. TCRdb's version of the immuneACCESS table is confined to in-frame rearrangements and falls short of the full clone set. An unresolved V gene accounts for under half of the shortfall where checked; the remainder is of unknown origin. The V and J calls and clone size were taken over from that table, and D and trimming were inferred from the DNA. The sample records 150,000 to 200,000 clones, 82% of which are singletons. Jointly, the top ten make up 4.5% to 6.5% of the sample.

The clonotype originates from a woman aged 55 to 70 with acute COVID-19. Sample: PBMCs or T cells enriched from blood (not recorded which). The chain is assembled from TRBV13 and TRBJ1-6; no D gene is confidently identified. The nucleotide sequence is TGTGCCAGCAGCTTAGGGACGGGTAATTCACCCCTCCACTTT. This sequence encodes CASSLGTGNSPLHF.